This TCR beta chain appears in the sequencing data of a study of blood T cell repertoires in COVID-19. The overall study: Donors in the United States, Italy and Spain gave samples during acute or convalescent COVID-19.

In the original workflow: Estimated nucleated cell counts came from reference gene primer amplification. Sequencing used immunoSEQ multiplex PCR; TCRdb keeps in-frame clones, though not all of them. V and J calls plus clone size are reproduced from that table; the DNA served to infer D and trimming. The sample lists about 300,000 clones, roughly 91% occurring once. A word on this clone: Other nucleotide sequences in the sample specify the same CDR3.

Seattle patient enrollment occurred during active infection, with longitudinal follow-up thereafter. This TCR derives from a woman in her 30s with COVID-19, enrolled during active disease. The source material was peripheral blood.

The CDR3 sequence is CASSLTENTEAFF. The CDR3, as DNA: TGTGCCAGCAGTTTGACAGAAAACACTGAAGCTTTCTTT. The chain recombines TRBV28 with TRBJ1-1; a possible D gene is TRBD1 (5 bases). Germline CDR1 MDHEN, CDR2 SYDVKM. The germline V and J ends were trimmed by 3 bases and 2 bases, with 7 bases remaining between them. This CDR3 has 13 residues.